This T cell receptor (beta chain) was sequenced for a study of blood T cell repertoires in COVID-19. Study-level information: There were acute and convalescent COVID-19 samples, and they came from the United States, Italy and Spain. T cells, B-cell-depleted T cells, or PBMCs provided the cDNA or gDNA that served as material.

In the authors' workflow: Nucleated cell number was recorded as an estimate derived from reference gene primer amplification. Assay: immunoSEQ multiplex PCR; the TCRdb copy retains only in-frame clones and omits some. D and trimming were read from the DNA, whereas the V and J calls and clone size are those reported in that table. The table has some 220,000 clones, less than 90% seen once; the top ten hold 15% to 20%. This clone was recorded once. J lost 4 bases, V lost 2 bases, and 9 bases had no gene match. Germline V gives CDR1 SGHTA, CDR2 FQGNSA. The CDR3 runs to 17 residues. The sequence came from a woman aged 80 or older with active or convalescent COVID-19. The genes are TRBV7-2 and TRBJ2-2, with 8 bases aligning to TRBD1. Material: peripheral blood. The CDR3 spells CASSLLGQGASTGELFF. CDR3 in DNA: TGTGCCAGCAGCTTATTAGGGCAGGGGGCGAGCACCGGGGAGCTGTTTTTT.